This passage covers 26 T cell receptor beta chains from one sample sequenced in a study of cytomegalovirus exposure and HLA in healthy donors. The PCR employed 60 Vbeta primers together with 13 Jbeta primers. Clones were read by immunoSEQ multiplex PCR, and TCRdb kept only the in-frame ones, dropping some. The sample lists about 120,000 clones, approximately 84% occurring once. The specimen sequenced was PBMCs. The receptor source for this set is a man in his forties or fifties in good health and CMV-seronegative.

This chain uses TRBV9 with TRBJ2-1, with D perhaps TRBD2 (5 bases). The CDR3 length is 14 residues. Germline V lookup: CDR1 SGDLS, CDR2 YYNGEE. Between the trimmed V and J ends, which lost 0 bases and 8 bases, there was a span of 12 bases. CDR3 coding DNA: TGTGCCAGCAGCGTAGCTTGGTATAGCGATGAGCAGTTCTTC. It specifies CASSVAWYSDEQFF.

The gene calls are TRBV29-1 and TRBJ1-1; D is unclear. V lost 4 bases and J 5 bases, leaving 11 bases between the germline ends. Germline CDR1 SQVTM, CDR2 ANQGSEA. The CDR3 is 12 amino acids. CDR3 sequence: CSVVFGVTEAFF. The DNA for the CDR3 is TGCAGCGTTGTGTTCGGGGTGACTGAAGCTTTCTTT. The variable domain in full, completed from reference TRBV29-1 and TRBJ1-1, reads SAVISQKPSRDICQRGTSLTIQCQVDSQVTMMFWYRQQPGQSLTLIATANQGSEATYESGFVIDKFPISRPNLTFSTLTVSNMSPEDSSIYLCSVVFGVTEAFFGQGTRLTVV.

V usage is TRBV27 and J usage is TRBJ2-3; 13 bases align to TRBD2. The junction had 5 bases not matched to a gene; V was cut back by 4 bases and J by 1 base. Germline lookup yields CDR1 MNHEY and CDR2 SMNVEV (reference sequence). The CDR3 loop spans 17 amino acids. The CDR3 DNA sequence: TGTGCCAGCAGTTGGGGACTAGCGGGAACCCGCACAGATACGCAGTATTTT. Translated, it gives CASSWGLAGTRTDTQYF.

The chain has TRBV5-6 and TRBJ2-5; 11 bases map to TRBD1. The CDR3 totals 15 residues. Trimming took 2 bases from V and 4 from J; bases not matched to a gene: 4. From germline, CDR1 is SGHDT and CDR2 YYEEEE. The CDR3 DNA is TGTGCCAGCAGCTTAAGGACAGGGGGCTTAGAGACCCAGTACTTC. Its protein is CASSLRTGGLETQYF.

This clone came up once. The rearrangement uses TRBV15 and TRBJ1-2; D unclear. The V and J ends lost 2 bases and 0 bases respectively, with 10 bases between them. The CDR3 runs 15 residues. Germline V lookup: CDR1 LNHNV, CDR2 YYDKDF (reference sequence). The CDR3 loop reads CATSRTSVTNYGYTF. The CDR3, as DNA: TGTGCCACCAGCAGAACATCTGTTACTAACTATGGCTACACCTTC.

The gene calls are TRBV4-3 and TRBJ2-5; possibly TRBD2 for D (5 bases). Germline CDR1 and CDR2: LGHNA and YSLEER. V lost 4 bases and J 8 bases, leaving 14 bases between the germline ends. The CDR3 consists of 13 residues. The CDR3 here is CASSRELLYTQYF. As DNA, the CDR3 is TGCGCCAGCAGCCGGGAGTTGTTATACACCCAGTACTTC.

The chain links TRBV11-3 to TRBJ2-7; possibly TRBD2 for D (5 bases). Germline V gene sequence: CDR1 SGHNT, CDR2 YENEEA. The CDR3 runs 15 residues. V was clipped by 5 bases and J by 0 bases, with 14 bases between them. The CDR3 is CASSPSDGSSYEQYF. CDR3 coding DNA: TGTGCCAGCAGCCCTAGTGATGGGAGCTCCTACGAGCAGTACTTC. Supplemented by reference TRBV11-3 and TRBJ2-7, the full variable domain reads EAGVVQSPRYKIIEKKQPVAFWCNPISGHNTLYWYLQNLGQGPELLIRYENEEAVDDSQLPKDRFSAERLKGVDSTLKIQPAELGDSAVYLCASSPSDGSSYEQYFGPGTRLTVT.

This clone was recorded once. The chain is built from TRBV5-4 and TRBJ1-3; D uncertain. The CDR3 contains 14 residues. Between the trimmed V and J ends, which lost 3 bases and 1 base, there was a span of 8 bases. Germline values: CDR1 SGHNT, CDR2 YYREEE (reference sequence). In DNA, the CDR3 is TGTGCCAGCAGCTCCACGGGTTCTGGAAACACCATATATTTT. This encodes CASSSTGSGNTIYF. Full variable domain (remainder filled in from reference TRBV5-4 and TRBJ1-3): ETGVTQSPTHLIKTRGQQVTLRCSSQSGHNTVSWYQQALGQGPQFIFQYYREEENGRGNFPPRFSGLQFPNYSSELNVNALELDDSALYLCASSSTGSGNTIYFGEGSWLTVV.

This chain links TRBV20-1 with TRBJ1-1; D remains ambiguous. The CDR3 runs to 11 residues. CDR1 is DFQATT and CDR2 is SNEGSKA in the germline V gene (reference sequence). Trimming stripped 6 bases from V and 8 bases from J, with 13 bases between. For the CDR3, the DNA is TGCAGTGCCAGCGCGTTAAGGGAAGCTTTCTTT. It is translated as CSASALREAFF.

J is TRBJ2-5 and V is TRBV7-3; 10 positions match TRBD2. The germline V gene encodes CDR1 SGHTA and CDR2 FQGTGA. Trimming cost V 5 bases and J 4 bases; bases outside gene matches: 4. This CDR3 is 14 amino acids long. CDR3 sequence reads: CASSPSGRAETQYF. The CDR3 DNA reads as TGTGCCAGCAGCCCGAGCGGGAGGGCAGAGACCCAGTACTTC.

V gene TRBV13 combines with J gene TRBJ1-5; possible D gene TRBD1, 5 bases. CDR1 and CDR2 (germline): PRHDT, FYEKMQ (reference sequence). The CDR3 is 14 amino acids. Trimming took off 4 bases at V and 6 bases at J, with 13 bases between the two ends. The chain's CDR3 is CASSYRKSGQPQHF. The CDR3 DNA follows: TGTGCCAGCAGCTACAGGAAATCAGGTCAGCCCCAGCATTTT.

The CDR3 loop reads CASSLLMLGQGPYEQYF. CDR3 nucleotides: TGCGCCAGCAGCTTGCTAATGTTGGGACAGGGACCTTACGAGCAGTACTTC. The chain uses TRBV5-1 and TRBJ2-7; 9 nucleotides agree with TRBD1. Germline lookup yields CDR1 SGHRS and CDR2 YFSETQ. V was clipped by 1 base and J by 4 bases; unmatched bases: 12. The CDR3 is 17 amino acids.

This chain uses TRBV7-2 with TRBJ2-3; 9 bases map to TRBD2. Per the germline V gene, CDR1 is SGHTA and CDR2 is FQGNSA. This CDR3 is built from 16 residues. With V trimmed by 5 bases and J by 6 bases, 12 bases remained unmatched. CDR3 nucleotides: TGTGCCAGCAGCCGTTGGGGCGGGGGGGCAAAGGATACGCAGTATTTT. It codes for CASSRWGGGAKDTQYF.

The chain carries TRBV6-5 and TRBJ2-1, with 9 bases that match TRBD1. Germline CDR1 reads MNHEY; CDR2 reads SVGAGI. The CDR3 loop spans 15 amino acids. Losses at the gene ends were 6 bases for V and 4 bases for J; bases not matched to a gene: 7. DNA for the CDR3: TGTGCCAGCAGGCGCACAGGGGGCTGGTACAATGAGCAGTTCTTC. As protein: CASRRTGGWYNEQFF.

This CDR3 reads CSVAQMNEKLFF. CDR3 nucleotides: TGCAGCGTTGCACAGATGAATGAAAAACTGTTTTTT. V usage is TRBV29-1 and J usage is TRBJ1-4; D gene uncertain. This CDR3 has 12 residues. Germline V CDR1 and CDR2: SQVTM, ANQGSEA. V was clipped by 4 bases and J by 5 bases, with 8 bases between them.

The rearrangement joins TRBV18 to TRBJ2-7; a weak D match, TRBD1 (6 bases). This CDR3 has 13 amino acids. The germline V gene encodes CDR1 KGHSH and CDR2 LQKENI. With 4 bases removed from V and 9 bases from J, the gap between germline ends came to 16 bases. CDR3 in amino acids: CASSLDRGVGQYF. CDR3 DNA: TGTGCCAGCTCACTGGACAGAGGGGTAGGGCAGTACTTC.

This sequence joins TRBV28 and TRBJ1-6; the D gene is possibly TRBD1 (6 bases). CDR3 size: 14 residues. V was cut by 3 bases and J by 7 bases, with 10 bases left in between. Looked up from germline, CDR1 is MDHEN and CDR2 is SYDVKM. CDR3 sequence (DNA): TGTGCCAGCAGTTTCGACAGGACCAATTCACCCCTCCACTTT. Protein: CASSFDRTNSPLHF.

The chain uses TRBV5-4 and TRBJ2-7; a possible D gene is TRBD2 (5 bases). The CDR3 is 15 amino acids. The germline V gene encodes CDR1 SGHNT and CDR2 YYREEE (reference sequence). The ends were cut back, 1 base at V and 7 bases at J, with 18 bases in the middle. Written as DNA, the CDR3 is TGTGCCAGCAGCTTGCTCTCTAGCTCTGCGGGTGAGCAGTACTTC. Translated, it gives CASSLLSSSAGEQYF.

DNA for the CDR3: TGTGCCACCCTGACAGGGTCTGCCACAGATACGCAGTATTTT. This sequence encodes CATLTGSATDTQYF. This chain joins TRBV6-1 and TRBJ2-3; TRBD1 matches at 7 bases. The CDR3 runs 14 residues. V gave up 10 bases and J gave up 2 bases; unmatched junction bases: 9. Germline CDR1 reads MNHNS; CDR2 reads SASEGT.

The CDR3 sequence is CASSFNGRGKEELFF. The CDR3 bases are TGTGCCAGCAGTTTCAATGGCCGGGGAAAAGAGGAGCTGTTTTTT. The chain uses TRBV28 and TRBJ2-2; a possible D gene is TRBD2 (5 bases). The CDR3 sequence is 15 residues long. Trimming shortened V by 3 bases and J by 10 bases, and 18 bases separated the two germline ends. Germline V lookup: CDR1 MDHEN, CDR2 SYDVKM.

The chain employs TRBV7-2 and TRBJ1-5; maybe TRBD1 (6 bases). V shed 1 base and J shed 6 bases, with 7 bases lying between them. This CDR3 region has 13 residues. Germline CDR1 SGHTA, CDR2 FQGNSA. The CDR3 DNA reads as TGTGCCAGCAGCTTAGTGACAGGTCAGCCCCAGCATTTT. Its translation: CASSLVTGQPQHF.

This chain's CDR3 is CASRRAVTNEKLFF. The CDR3 DNA is TGTGCCAGCAGGAGGGCCGTCACTAATGAAAAACTGTTTTTT. V gene TRBV6-1 combines with J gene TRBJ1-4, with D hard to call. V was pared by 6 bases and J by 2 bases, with 10 bases between. Germline V gene sequence: CDR1 MNHNS, CDR2 SASEGT. The length of the CDR3 is 14 residues.

V usage is TRBV9 and J usage is TRBJ1-1; D perhaps matches TRBD1 (5 bases). The CDR3 spans 14 residues. Per germline, CDR1 SGDLS and CDR2 YYNGEE. V was pared by 0 bases and J by 6 bases, with 12 bases between. The CDR3 region is CASSVASWGAEAFF. CDR3 DNA: TGTGCCAGCAGCGTAGCTTCTTGGGGGGCTGAAGCTTTCTTT.

The CDR3 DNA follows: TGTGCCAGCACCACCGTCCGACCGACAGGGGGCATCACTGAAGCTTTCTTT. Residues: CASTTVRPTGGITEAFF. The chain links TRBV27 to TRBJ1-1, with 10 bases aligning to TRBD1. The CDR3 has 17 amino acids. The junction had 15 bases not matched to a gene; V was cut back by 7 bases and J by 4 bases. Germline values: CDR1 MNHEY, CDR2 SMNVEV (reference sequence).

This clone was seen only a few times. The chain combines TRBV6-5 with TRBJ2-2; D uncertain. V lost 2 bases, J lost 4 bases, and 8 bases lay in between. Germline CDR1 and CDR2: MNHEY and SVGAGI. The CDR3 totals 14 residues. CDR3 region: CASSYQISTGELFF. DNA of the CDR3: TGTGCCAGCAGTTACCAGATAAGCACCGGGGAGCTGTTTTTT.

The V and J genes are TRBV7-2 and TRBJ2-1, with TRBD2 identical over 12 bases. V was clipped by 2 bases and J by 6 bases; unmatched bases: 8. This CDR3 comprises 17 residues. Germline CDR1 and CDR2: SGHTA and FQGNSA. The CDR3 DNA sequence: TGTGCCAGCAGCTTACTAGCGGGGGGGCCTCAGGGCAATGAGCAGTTCTTC. Translated: CASSLLAGGPQGNEQFF.